Listed below are T cell receptor beta chains from one sample, sequenced in a study of cytomegalovirus exposure and HLA in healthy donors. Data came from immunoSEQ multiplex PCR; TCRdb stores just in-frame clones and leaves some out. The sample includes 150,000 or so clones, around 80% of them seen just once. The sequenced sample was PBMCs. These receptors were collected from a woman aged 45-59 years in good health and CMV-seropositive. The CDR3 runs from the conserved cysteine through the conserved F or W. A D gene is named only where the DNA matches it firmly. Clone size is stated in some rows and not others, as once, few, many or a class when expanded.

D gene	J gene	V gene	CDR3 length	clone size	CDR3 protein	CDR3 DNA
NA	TRBJ2-3	TRBV7-2	14	few	CASSSGQATDTQYF	TGTGCCAGCAGCTCTGGGCAGGCCACAGATACGCAGTATTTT
NA	TRBJ2-7	TRBV6-1	15	few	CASKAGRVNSYEQYF	TGTGCCAGCAAGGCGGGACGCGTTAACTCCTACGAGCAGTACTTC
TRBD2	TRBJ2-1	TRBV4-2	16	few	CASSPRDSAGGVEQFF	TGTGCCAGCAGCCCCCGGGACTCAGCCGGGGGGGTTGAGCAGTTCTTC
TRBD1	TRBJ1-2	TRBV5-1	14	NA	CASSLAYGTEGYTF	TGCGCCAGCAGCTTGGCCTACGGGACAGAAGGGTACACCTTC
TRBD2	TRBJ2-3	TRBV9	14	NA	CASSASGKADTQYF	TGTGCCAGCAGCGCTAGCGGGAAGGCAGATACGCAGTATTTT
NA	TRBJ1-3	TRBV19	16	NA	CASSIGMGRTGNTIYF	TGTGCCAGTAGTATAGGGATGGGCAGGACTGGAAACACCATATATTTT
TRBD1	TRBJ2-3	TRBV28	14	few	CASSSRQGADTQYF	TGTGCCAGCAGTTCCAGACAGGGGGCAGATACGCAGTATTTT
TRBD1	TRBJ2-1	TRBV7-2	16	NA	CASSLQTGGTYNEQFF	TGTGCCAGCAGCTTACAGACAGGGGGCACCTACAATGAGCAGTTCTTC
NA	TRBJ2-7	TRBV5-6	10	NA	CASGLYEQYF	TGTGCCAGCGGACTCTACGAGCAGTACTTC
NA	TRBJ2-7	TRBV7-9	14	NA	CASSSLQEGYEQYF	TGTGCCAGCAGCTCCCTACAGGAAGGATACGAGCAGTACTTC
NA	TRBJ1-2	TRBV28	13	once	CASSPRGTYGYTF	TGTGCCAGCAGTCCGAGGGGGACCTATGGCTACACCTTC
TRBD1	TRBJ1-5	TRBV5-1	14	NA	CASSLEAGGQPQHF	TGCGCCAGCAGCTTGGAGGCAGGGGGTCAGCCCCAGCATTTT
TRBD2	TRBJ2-3	TRBV6-1	15	NA	CASRKWGLETDTQYF	TGTGCCAGCAGAAAGTGGGGACTAGAGACAGATACGCAGTATTTT
TRBD1	TRBJ2-3	TRBV2	15	once	CASSADRDSTDTQYF	TGTGCCAGCAGTGCGGACAGGGATAGCACAGATACGCAGTATTTT
NA	TRBJ1-2	TRBV4-3	15	NA	CASSWTVSPNYGYTF	TGCGCCAGCAGCTGGACAGTCAGCCCCAACTATGGCTACACCTTC
TRBD1	TRBJ1-6	TRBV27	14	NA	CASTRQGDNSPLHF	TGTGCCAGCACCCGACAGGGCGATAATTCACCCCTCCACTTT
TRBD1	TRBJ1-2	TRBV7-2	16	NA	CASSLMGVGQGAGYTF	TGTGCCAGCAGCTTAATGGGGGTGGGACAGGGGGCTGGCTACACCTTC
NA	TRBJ1-1	TRBV27	13	few	CASSLTRSYEAFF	TGTGCCAGCAGCCTCACTCGTTCATATGAAGCTTTCTTT
NA	TRBJ1-5	TRBV19	14	NA	CASSPEQSPQPQHF	TGTGCCAGTTCACCGGAACAGAGTCCCCAGCCCCAGCATTTT
TRBD2	TRBJ2-3	TRBV5-6	14	NA	CASSLGLATDTQYF	TGTGCCAGCAGCCTAGGACTAGCGACAGATACGCAGTATTTT
TRBD1	TRBJ1-5	TRBV7-2	15	NA	CASSTRTGGRQPQHF	TGTGCCAGCAGCACGCGGACAGGGGGCAGACAGCCCCAGCATTTT
NA	TRBJ2-5	TRBV6-1	14	NA	CASSVDRSQETQYF	TGTGCCAGCAGTGTCGACAGGTCCCAAGAGACCCAGTACTTC
NA	TRBJ1-4	TRBV11-3	12	few	CASSQGGEVLFF	TGTGCCAGCAGCCAAGGTGGGGAGGTACTGTTTTTT
TRBD1	TRBJ1-5	TRBV5-8	13	NA	CASRGQGNQPQHF	TGTGCCAGCAGGGGACAGGGAAATCAGCCCCAGCATTTT
NA	TRBJ2-4	TRBV19	18	NA	CASSIEFWGQGTKNIQYF	TGTGCCAGTAGTATAGAATTTTGGGGCCAGGGAACCAAAAACATTCAGTACTTC
NA	TRBJ1-1	TRBV30	15	once	CAWSADPAGHTEAFF	TGTGCCTGGAGTGCCGACCCCGCGGGGCACACTGAAGCTTTCTTT
NA	TRBJ1-1	TRBV7-2	14	NA	CASSQGMMNTEAFF	TGTGCCAGCAGCCAGGGGATGATGAACACTGAAGCTTTCTTT
NA	TRBJ1-3	TRBV7-2	16	NA	CASSPNGGVGGNTIYF	TGTGCCAGCAGCCCAAACGGGGGGGTAGGTGGAAACACCATATATTTT
NA	TRBJ2-5	TRBV18	13	NA	CASSPLYQETQYF	TGTGCCAGCTCACCCCTGTACCAAGAGACCCAGTACTTC
TRBD1	TRBJ2-6	TRBV4-3	19	NA	CASSQDRGQGLSGANVLTF	TGCGCCAGCAGCCAAGATCGGGGACAGGGGCTGAGCGGGGCCAACGTCCTGACTTTC
NA	TRBJ2-7	TRBV19	15	NA	CASSTKARSSYEQYF	TGTGCCAGTAGTACAAAAGCGCGGAGCTCCTACGAGCAGTACTTC
TRBD2	TRBJ2-1	TRBV19	16	once	CASSGYSGTSYNEQFF	TGTGCCAGTAGTGGATATAGCGGGACCTCCTACAATGAGCAGTTCTTC
TRBD1	TRBJ1-1	TRBV18	15	NA	CASSPRTGENTEAFF	TGTGCCAGCTCACCTCGGACAGGGGAGAACACTGAAGCTTTCTTT
NA	TRBJ1-3	TRBV25-1	15	NA	CASSDPQTSGNTIYF	TGTGCCAGCAGTGATCCACAGACCTCTGGAAACACCATATATTTT
NA	TRBJ2-7	TRBV11-2	14	NA	CASSSRLRAYEQYF	TGTGCCAGCAGCTCCCGGTTGAGGGCCTACGAGCAGTACTTC
NA	TRBJ1-4	TRBV7-9	12	NA	CASSLVREKLFF	TGTGCCAGCAGCTTAGTGAGGGAAAAACTGTTTTTT
NA	TRBJ2-3	TRBV19	14	NA	CASSMVASTDTQYF	TGTGCCAGTAGTATGGTGGCTAGCACAGATACGCAGTATTTT
TRBD1	TRBJ1-5	TRBV4-1	16	NA	CASSQDLGTAGLPQHF	TGCGCCAGCAGCCAAGATCTGGGGACAGCCGGACTTCCCCAGCATTTT
NA	TRBJ2-3	TRBV11-2	12	NA	CASSLAEDTQYF	TGTGCCAGCAGCTTAGCCGAGGATACGCAGTATTTT
NA	TRBJ1-4	TRBV27	13	once	CASSFEGDEKLFF	TGTGCCAGCAGTTTTGAGGGAGATGAAAAACTGTTTTTT
TRBD1	TRBJ2-7	TRBV28	15	NA	CASSLMRRGSYEQYF	TGTGCCAGCAGTTTGATGCGCAGGGGGTCCTACGAGCAGTACTTC
NA	TRBJ1-5	TRBV6-6	13	NA	CASSRGINQPQHF	TGTGCCAGCAGTCGGGGAATCAATCAGCCCCAGCATTTT
TRBD1	TRBJ2-5	TRBV6-1	15	NA	CASRRDRGRGETQYF	TGTGCCAGCAGGAGGGACAGGGGGCGCGGAGAGACCCAGTACTTC
TRBD2	TRBJ2-2	TRBV2	14	NA	CARGGGADTGELFF	TGTGCCAGAGGCGGGGGGGCCGACACCGGGGAGCTGTTTTTT
TRBD2	TRBJ2-1	TRBV7-2	16	NA	CASSSTSVGSYNEQFF	TGTGCCAGCAGCTCCACTAGCGTGGGGTCCTACAATGAGCAGTTCTTC
TRBD1	TRBJ1-4	TRBV7-9	14	NA	CASSSRDRGEKLFF	TGTGCCAGCAGCTCCCGGGACAGGGGCGAAAAACTGTTTTTT
NA	TRBJ1-1	TRBV28	14	NA	CASSSGQWNTEAFF	TGTGCCAGCAGTTCAGGACAGTGGAACACTGAAGCTTTCTTT
NA	TRBJ1-1	TRBV7-7	11	NA	CAGREPTEAFF	TGTGCCGGAAGGGAGCCCACTGAAGCTTTCTTT
TRBD1	TRBJ2-3	TRBV6-5	13	NA	CASSYSGQGMPYF	TGTGCCAGCAGTTACTCGGGACAGGGAATGCCGTATTTT
NA	TRBJ1-1	TRBV5-6	16	NA	CASSNRAGASNTEAFF	TGTGCCAGCAGCAACCGAGCGGGGGCGAGCAACACTGAAGCTTTCTTT
NA	TRBJ1-3	TRBV19	13	NA	CASAEGSGNTIYF	TGTGCCAGTGCGGAGGGCTCTGGAAACACCATATATTTT
TRBD1	TRBJ1-1	TRBV6-1	15	NA	CASTKQGRLNTEAFF	TGTGCCAGCACCAAACAGGGGCGACTGAACACTGAAGCTTTCTTT
TRBD2	TRBJ2-1	TRBV2	15	NA	CASSEASGRAGGQFF	TGTGCCAGCAGTGAGGCTAGCGGGAGGGCCGGGGGGCAGTTCTTC